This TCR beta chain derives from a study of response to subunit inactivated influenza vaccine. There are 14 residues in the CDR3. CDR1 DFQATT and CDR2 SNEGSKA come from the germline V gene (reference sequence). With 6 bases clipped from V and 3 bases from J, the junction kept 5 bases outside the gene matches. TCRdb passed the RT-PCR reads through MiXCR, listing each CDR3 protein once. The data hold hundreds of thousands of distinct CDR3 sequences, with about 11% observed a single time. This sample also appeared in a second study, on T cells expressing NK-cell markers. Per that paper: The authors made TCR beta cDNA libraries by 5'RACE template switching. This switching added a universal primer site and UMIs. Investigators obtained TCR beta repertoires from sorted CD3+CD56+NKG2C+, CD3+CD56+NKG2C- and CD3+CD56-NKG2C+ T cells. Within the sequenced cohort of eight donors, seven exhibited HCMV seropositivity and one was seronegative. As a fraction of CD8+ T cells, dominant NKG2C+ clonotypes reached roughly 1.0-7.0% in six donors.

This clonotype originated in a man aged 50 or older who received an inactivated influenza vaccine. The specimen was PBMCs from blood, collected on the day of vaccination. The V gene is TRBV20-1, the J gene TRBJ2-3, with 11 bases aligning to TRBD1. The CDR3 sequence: CSADGTGGTDTQYF. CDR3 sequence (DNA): TGCAGTGCGGACGGGACAGGGGGAACAGATACGCAGTATTTT.